One sample yielded the 3 T cell receptor beta chains listed below, sequenced in a study of control samples from healthy donors and cancer patients. Sequencing was performed with immunoSEQ multiplex PCR; in TCRdb, only in-frame clones are kept and a portion is missing. The sample lists about 410,000 clones; about nine tenths were seen once. Sequencing was performed on PBMCs. The receptors stem from a man aged 35 to 55 with head and neck cancer.

The chain couples TRBV28 to TRBJ2-7; no firm D call. Trimming removed 4 bases from V and 2 bases from J, with 9 bases in between. From germline, CDR1 is MDHEN and CDR2 SYDVKM. This CDR3 has 13 residues. The CDR3 DNA is TGTGCCAGCAGTTCCGGACCGCCCTACGAGCAGTACTTC. Translating gives CASSSGPPYEQYF. Full variable domain (outside the CDR3, taken from reference TRBV28 and TRBJ2-7): DVKVTQSSRYLVKRTGEKVFLECVQDMDHENMFWYRQDPGLGLRLIYFSYDVKMKEKGDIPEGYSVSREKKERFSLILESASTNQTSMYLCASSSGPPYEQYFGPGTRLTVT.

V gene TRBV7-2 combines with J gene TRBJ2-7, with TRBD1 matching over 8 bases. The CDR3 extends over 16 amino acids. J gave up 3 bases and V 2 bases, and 9 bases lay outside the gene matches. CDR1 and CDR2 from the germline V gene are SGHTA and FQGNSA. The CDR3, as DNA: TGTGCCAGCAGCTTATCCGGACAGGGCAACCTCTACGAGCAGTACTTC. Amino acid sequence: CASSLSGQGNLYEQYF.

The J gene is TRBJ2-2, the V gene TRBV27; TRBD1 aligns across 9 bases. Germline V gives CDR1 MNHEY, CDR2 SMNVEV (reference sequence). V was pared by 4 bases and J by 5 bases, with 11 bases of the junction left unmatched. This CDR3 has 17 residues. CDR3 DNA sequence: TGTGCCAGCAGTTCCCCCGGGACAGGGTTTCGGACCGGGGAGCTGTTTTTT. It is translated as CASSSPGTGFRTGELFF.